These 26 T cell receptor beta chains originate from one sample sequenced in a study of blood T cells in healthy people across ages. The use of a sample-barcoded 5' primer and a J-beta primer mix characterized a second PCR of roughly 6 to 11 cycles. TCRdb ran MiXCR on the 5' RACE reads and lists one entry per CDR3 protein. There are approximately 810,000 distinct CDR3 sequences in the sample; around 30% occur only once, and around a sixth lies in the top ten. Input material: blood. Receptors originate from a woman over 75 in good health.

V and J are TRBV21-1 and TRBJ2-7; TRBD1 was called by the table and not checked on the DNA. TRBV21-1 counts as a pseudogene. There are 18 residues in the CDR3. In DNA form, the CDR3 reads TGTGCCAGCAGCAAAGCCAACATTCAAGGGACAGACTATTACGAGCAGTACTTC. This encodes CASSKANIQGTDYYEQYF.

The CDR3 region has the DNA TGTGCCAGCAGCTATGGGGGGGGGGGCCCTCAGCCCCAGCATTTT. Translation: CASSYGGGGPQPQHF. The chain is built from TRBV7-2 and TRBJ1-5; D possibly corresponds to TRBD1 (6 bases). Trimming pared 4 bases from V and 6 bases from J, leaving 16 bases between. The CDR3 loop spans 15 amino acids. Germline CDR1 is SGHTA and CDR2 is FQGNSA.

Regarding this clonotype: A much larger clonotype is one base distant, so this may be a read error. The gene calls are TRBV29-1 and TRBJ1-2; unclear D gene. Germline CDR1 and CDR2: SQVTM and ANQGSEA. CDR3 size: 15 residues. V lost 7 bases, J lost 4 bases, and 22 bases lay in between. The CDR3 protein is CSAPAAPSDIYGYTF. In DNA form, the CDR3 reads TGCAGCGCCCCGGCTGCGCCGTCCGACATCTATGGCTACACCTTC.

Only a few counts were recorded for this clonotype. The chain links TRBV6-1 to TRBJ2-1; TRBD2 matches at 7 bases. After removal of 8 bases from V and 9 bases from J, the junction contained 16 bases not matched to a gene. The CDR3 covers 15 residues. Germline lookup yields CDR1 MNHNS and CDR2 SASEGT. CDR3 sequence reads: CASRTGTTATSEQFF. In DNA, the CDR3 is TGTGCCAGCCGAACCGGGACTACCGCAACCAGTGAGCAGTTCTTC.

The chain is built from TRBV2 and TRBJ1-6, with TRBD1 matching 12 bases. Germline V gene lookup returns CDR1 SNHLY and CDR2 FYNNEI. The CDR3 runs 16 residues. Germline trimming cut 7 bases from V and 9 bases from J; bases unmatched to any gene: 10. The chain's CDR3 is CASTTIAGQGASPLHF. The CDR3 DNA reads TGTGCCAGCACCACTATTGCGGGACAGGGGGCTTCACCCCTCCACTTT.

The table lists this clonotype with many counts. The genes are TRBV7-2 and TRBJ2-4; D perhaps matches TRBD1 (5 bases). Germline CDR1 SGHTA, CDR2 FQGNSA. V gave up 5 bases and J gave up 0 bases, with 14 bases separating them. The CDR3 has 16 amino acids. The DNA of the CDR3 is TGTGCCAGCAGCCCGACTTCAGGGTTAGCCAAAAACATTCAGTACTTC. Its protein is CASSPTSGLAKNIQYF.

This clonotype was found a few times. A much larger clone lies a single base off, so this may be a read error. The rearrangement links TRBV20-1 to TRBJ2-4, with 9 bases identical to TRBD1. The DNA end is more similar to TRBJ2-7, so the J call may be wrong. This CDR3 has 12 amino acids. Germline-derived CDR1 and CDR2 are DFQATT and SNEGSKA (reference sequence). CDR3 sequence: CSAGRQGGEQYF. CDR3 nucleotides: TGCAGTGCTGGCCGACAGGGGGGCGAGCAGTACTTC.

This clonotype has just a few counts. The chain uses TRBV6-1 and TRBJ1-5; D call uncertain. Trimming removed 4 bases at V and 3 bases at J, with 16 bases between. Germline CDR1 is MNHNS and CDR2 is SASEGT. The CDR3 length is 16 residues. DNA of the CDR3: TGTGCCAGCAGTGTCGAATGGGGAATGAACAATCAGCCCCAGCATTTT. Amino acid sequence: CASSVEWGMNNQPQHF.

The CDR3 sequence: CASSQELQGVSNQPQHF. The CDR3, as DNA: TGTGCCAGCAGCCAAGAGTTACAGGGTGTTAGCAATCAGCCCCAGCATTTT. The chain is built from TRBV4-2 and TRBJ1-5; maybe TRBD1 (6 bases). There are 17 residues in the CDR3. The V gene lost 0 bases and the J gene lost 0 bases, with 12 bases spanning the gap. The germline V gene encodes CDR1 LGHNA and CDR2 YNFKEQ.

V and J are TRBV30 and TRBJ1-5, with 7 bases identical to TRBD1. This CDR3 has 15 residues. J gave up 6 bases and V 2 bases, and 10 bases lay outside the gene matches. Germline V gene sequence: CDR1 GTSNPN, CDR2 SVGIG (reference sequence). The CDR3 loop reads CAWSSGRGSPQPQHF. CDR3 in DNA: TGTGCCTGGAGTTCGGGCAGGGGGAGCCCTCAGCCCCAGCATTTT. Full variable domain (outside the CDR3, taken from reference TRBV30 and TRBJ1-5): SQTIHQWPATLVQPVGSPLSLECTVEGTSNPNLYWYRQAAGRGLQLLFYSVGIGQISSEVPQNLSASRPQDRQFILSSKKLLLSDSGFYLCAWSSGRGSPQPQHFGDGTRLSIL.

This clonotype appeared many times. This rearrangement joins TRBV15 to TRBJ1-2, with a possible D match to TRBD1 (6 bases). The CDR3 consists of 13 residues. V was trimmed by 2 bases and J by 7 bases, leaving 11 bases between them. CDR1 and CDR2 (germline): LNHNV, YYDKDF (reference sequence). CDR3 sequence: CATSRHREPGYTF. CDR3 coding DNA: TGTGCCACCAGCAGACACAGGGAACCTGGCTACACCTTC.

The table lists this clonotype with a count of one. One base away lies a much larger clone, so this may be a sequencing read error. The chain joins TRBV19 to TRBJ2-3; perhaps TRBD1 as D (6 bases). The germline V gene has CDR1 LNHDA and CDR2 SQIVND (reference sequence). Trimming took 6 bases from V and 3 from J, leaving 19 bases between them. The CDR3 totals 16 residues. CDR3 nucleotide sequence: TGTGCCAGTAGCGCCTCCTCAGGGGTGGGTACAGATACGCAGTATTTT. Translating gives CASSASSGVGTDTQYF.

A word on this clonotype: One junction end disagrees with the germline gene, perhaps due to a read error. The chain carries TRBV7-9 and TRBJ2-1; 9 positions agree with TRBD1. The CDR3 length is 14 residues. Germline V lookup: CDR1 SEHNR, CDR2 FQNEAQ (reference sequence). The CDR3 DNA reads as TGTGCCAGCAGCCTGGGACAGGGATACAAGGAGCAGTTCTTC. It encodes CASSLGQGYKEQFF. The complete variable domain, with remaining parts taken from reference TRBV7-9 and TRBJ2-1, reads DTGVSQNPRHKITKRGQNVTFRCDPISEHNRLYWYRQTLGQGPEFLTYFQNEAQLEKSRLLSDRFSAERPKGSFSTLEIQRTEQGDSAMYLCASSLGQGYKEQFFGPGTRLTVL.

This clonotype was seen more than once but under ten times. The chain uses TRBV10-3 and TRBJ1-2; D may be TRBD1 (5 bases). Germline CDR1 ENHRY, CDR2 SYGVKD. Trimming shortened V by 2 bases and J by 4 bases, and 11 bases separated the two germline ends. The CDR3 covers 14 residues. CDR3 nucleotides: TGTGCCATCAGTGAGACAGGCGGCCTCTATGGCTACACCTTC. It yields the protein CAISETGGLYGYTF.

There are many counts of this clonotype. In DNA, the CDR3 is TGTGCCAGCAGCTGGAGATCTAGCGGGGGTTTCGCTAGCACAGATACGCAGTATTTT. Amino acids: CASSWRSSGGFASTDTQYF. This rearrangement joins TRBV13 to TRBJ2-3; 10 bases are shared with TRBD2. CDR1 PRHDT and CDR2 FYEKMQ come from the germline V gene (reference sequence). J gave up 0 bases and V 4 bases, and 13 bases lay outside the gene matches. The CDR3 runs to 19 residues.

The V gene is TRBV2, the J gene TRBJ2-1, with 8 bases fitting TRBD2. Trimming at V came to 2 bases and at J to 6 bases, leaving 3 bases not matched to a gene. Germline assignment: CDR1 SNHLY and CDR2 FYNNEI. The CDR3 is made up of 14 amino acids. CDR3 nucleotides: TGTGCCAGCAGTGAAAGGCTAGCGGGCAATGAGCAGTTCTTC. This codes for CASSERLAGNEQFF.

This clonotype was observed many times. The CDR3 loop reads CASSESGLSRETQYF. Here the CDR3 DNA reads TGCGCCAGCAGTGAGTCGGGGTTATCTCGGGAGACCCAGTACTTC. The chain is built from TRBV10-1 and TRBJ2-5; no clear D. The germline V and J ends were trimmed by 0 bases and 5 bases, with 13 bases remaining between them. CDR1 WNHNN and CDR2 SYGVQD come from the germline V gene (reference sequence). The CDR3 covers 15 residues.

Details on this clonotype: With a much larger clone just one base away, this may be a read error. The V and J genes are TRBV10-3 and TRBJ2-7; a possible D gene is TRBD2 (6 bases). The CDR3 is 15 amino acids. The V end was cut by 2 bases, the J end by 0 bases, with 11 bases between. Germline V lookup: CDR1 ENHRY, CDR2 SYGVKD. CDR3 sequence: CAISEGPGASYEQYF. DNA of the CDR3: TGTGCCATCAGTGAGGGCCCGGGAGCCTCCTACGAGCAGTACTTC.

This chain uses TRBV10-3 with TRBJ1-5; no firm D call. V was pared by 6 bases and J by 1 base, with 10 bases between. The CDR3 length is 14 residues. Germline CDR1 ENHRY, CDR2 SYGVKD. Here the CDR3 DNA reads TGTGCCATCAGGGACGCTCGGAGCAATCAGCCCCAGCATTTT. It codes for CAIRDARSNQPQHF.

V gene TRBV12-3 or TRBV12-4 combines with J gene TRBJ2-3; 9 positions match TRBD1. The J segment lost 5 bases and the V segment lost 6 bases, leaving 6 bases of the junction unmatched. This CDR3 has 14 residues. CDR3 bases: TGTGCCAGCAGCTTGACAGGGGGGAGAGATACGCAGTATTTT. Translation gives CASSLTGGRDTQYF.

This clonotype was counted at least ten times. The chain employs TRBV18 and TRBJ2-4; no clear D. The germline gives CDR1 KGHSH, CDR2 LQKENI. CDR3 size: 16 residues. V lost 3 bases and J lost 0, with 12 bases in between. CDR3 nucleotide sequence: TGTGCCAGCTCACCCCCCAGCACAATAGCCAAAAACATTCAGTACTTC. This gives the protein CASSPPSTIAKNIQYF.

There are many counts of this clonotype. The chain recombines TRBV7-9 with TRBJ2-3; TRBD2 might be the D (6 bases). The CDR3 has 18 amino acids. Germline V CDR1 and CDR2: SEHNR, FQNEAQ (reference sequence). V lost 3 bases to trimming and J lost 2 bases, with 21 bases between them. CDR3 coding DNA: TGTGCCAGCAGCTTGGATAGGAGGGACCGACGATACACAGATACGCAGTATTTT. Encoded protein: CASSLDRRDRRYTDTQYF. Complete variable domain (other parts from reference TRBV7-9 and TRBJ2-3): DTGVSQNPRHKITKRGQNVTFRCDPISEHNRLYWYRQTLGQGPEFLTYFQNEAQLEKSRLLSDRFSAERPKGSFSTLEIQRTEQGDSAMYLCASSLDRRDRRYTDTQYFGPGTRLTVL.

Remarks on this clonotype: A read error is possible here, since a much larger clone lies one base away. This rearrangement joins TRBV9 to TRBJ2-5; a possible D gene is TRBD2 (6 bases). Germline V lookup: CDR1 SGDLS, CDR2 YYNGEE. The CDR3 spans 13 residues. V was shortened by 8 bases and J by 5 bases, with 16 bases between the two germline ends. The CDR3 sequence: CASSREAGETQYF. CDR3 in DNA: TGTGCCAGTAGCAGGGAGGCTGGGGAGACCCAGTACTTC.

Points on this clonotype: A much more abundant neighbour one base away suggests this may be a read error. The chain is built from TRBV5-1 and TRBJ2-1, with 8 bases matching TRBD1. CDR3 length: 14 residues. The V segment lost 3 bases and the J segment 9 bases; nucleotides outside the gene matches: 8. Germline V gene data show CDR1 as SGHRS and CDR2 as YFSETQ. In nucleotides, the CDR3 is TGCGCCAGCAGCTCGGGATCAGGGGGCGGTGAGCAGTTCTTC. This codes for CASSSGSGGGEQFF.

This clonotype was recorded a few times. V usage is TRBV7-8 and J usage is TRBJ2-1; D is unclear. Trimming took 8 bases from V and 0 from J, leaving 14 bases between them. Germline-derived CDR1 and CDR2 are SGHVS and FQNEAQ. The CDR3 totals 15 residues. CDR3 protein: CASLSTESSYNEQFF. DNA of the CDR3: TGTGCCAGCCTTTCGACGGAGAGCTCCTACAATGAGCAGTTCTTC.

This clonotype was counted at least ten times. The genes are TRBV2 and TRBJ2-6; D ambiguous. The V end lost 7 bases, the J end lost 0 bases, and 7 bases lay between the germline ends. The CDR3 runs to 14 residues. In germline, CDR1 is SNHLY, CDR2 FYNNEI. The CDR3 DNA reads TGTGCCAGCAAAGGGTCCTCTGGGGCCAACGTCCTGACTTTC. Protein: CASKGSSGANVLTF.